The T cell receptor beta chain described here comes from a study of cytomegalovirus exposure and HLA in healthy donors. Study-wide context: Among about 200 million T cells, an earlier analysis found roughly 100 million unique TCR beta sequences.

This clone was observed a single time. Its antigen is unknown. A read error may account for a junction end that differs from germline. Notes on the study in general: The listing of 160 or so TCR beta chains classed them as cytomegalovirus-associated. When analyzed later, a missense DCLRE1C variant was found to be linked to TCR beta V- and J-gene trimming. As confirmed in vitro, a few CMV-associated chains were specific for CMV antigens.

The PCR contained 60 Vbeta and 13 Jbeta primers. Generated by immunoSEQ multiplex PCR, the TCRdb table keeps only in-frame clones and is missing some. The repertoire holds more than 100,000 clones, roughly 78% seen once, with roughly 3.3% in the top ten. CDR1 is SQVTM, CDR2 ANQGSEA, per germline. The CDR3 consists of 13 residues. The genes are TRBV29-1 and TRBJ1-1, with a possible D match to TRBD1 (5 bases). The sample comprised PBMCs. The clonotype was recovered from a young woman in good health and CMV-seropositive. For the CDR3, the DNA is TGCAGCGTTGTGAAGGGTAGCGGGGCGGATGCTTCCTTT. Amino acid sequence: CSVVKGSGADASF.